This T cell receptor (beta chain) originates from a study of control samples from healthy donors and cancer patients. This clone was detected only once. The V gene lost 2 bases and the J gene lost 3 bases, with 10 bases spanning the gap. The CDR3 extends over 14 amino acids. The germline gives CDR1 SEHNR, CDR2 FQNEAQ (reference sequence). The table came from immunoSEQ multiplex PCR; TCRdb's copy has only in-frame clones and leaves some out. The sample carries 160,000 or so clones, more than 85% recorded once. Sequenced input: blood. This rearrangement joins TRBV7-9 to TRBJ1-1, with a weak D call TRBD1 (5 bases). The clonotype comes from a woman aged 30 to 39 in good health. CDR3 loop: CASSLQGPHTEAFF. In DNA, the CDR3 is TGTGCCAGCAGCTTACAGGGACCGCACACTGAAGCTTTCTTT.